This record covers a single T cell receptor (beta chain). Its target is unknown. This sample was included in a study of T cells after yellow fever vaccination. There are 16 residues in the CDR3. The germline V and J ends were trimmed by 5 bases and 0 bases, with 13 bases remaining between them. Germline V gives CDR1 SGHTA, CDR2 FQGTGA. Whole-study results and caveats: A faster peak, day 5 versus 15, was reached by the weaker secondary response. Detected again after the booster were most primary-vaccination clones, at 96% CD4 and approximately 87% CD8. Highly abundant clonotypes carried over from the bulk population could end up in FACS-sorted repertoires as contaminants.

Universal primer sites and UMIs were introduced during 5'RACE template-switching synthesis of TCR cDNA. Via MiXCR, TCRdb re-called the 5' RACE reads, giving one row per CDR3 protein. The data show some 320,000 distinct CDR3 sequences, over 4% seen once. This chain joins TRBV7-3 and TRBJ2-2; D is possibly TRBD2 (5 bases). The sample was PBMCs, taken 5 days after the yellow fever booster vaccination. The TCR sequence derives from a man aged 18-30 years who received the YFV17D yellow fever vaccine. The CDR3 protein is CASSPRGLANTGELFF. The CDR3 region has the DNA TGTGCCAGCAGCCCTCGAGGGCTTGCGAACACCGGGGAGCTGTTTTTT.